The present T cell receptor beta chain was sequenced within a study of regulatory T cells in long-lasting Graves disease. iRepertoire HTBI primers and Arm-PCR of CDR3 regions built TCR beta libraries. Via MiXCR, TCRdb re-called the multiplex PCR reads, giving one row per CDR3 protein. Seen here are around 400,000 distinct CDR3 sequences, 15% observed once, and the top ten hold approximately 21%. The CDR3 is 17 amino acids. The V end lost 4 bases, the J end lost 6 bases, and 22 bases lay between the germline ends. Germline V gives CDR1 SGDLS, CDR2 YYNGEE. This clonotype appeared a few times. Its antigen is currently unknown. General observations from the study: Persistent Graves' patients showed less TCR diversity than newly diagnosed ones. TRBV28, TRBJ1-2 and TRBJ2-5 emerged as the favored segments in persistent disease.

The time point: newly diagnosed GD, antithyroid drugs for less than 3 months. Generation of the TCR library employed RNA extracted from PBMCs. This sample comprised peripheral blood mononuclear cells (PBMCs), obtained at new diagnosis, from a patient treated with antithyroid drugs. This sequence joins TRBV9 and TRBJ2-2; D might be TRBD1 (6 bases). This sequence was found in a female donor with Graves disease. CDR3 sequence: CASSRVGASPSAGELFF. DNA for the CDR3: TGTGCCAGCAGCCGAGTGGGGGCTAGCCCGTCTGCCGGGGAGCTGTTTTTT.